This TCR beta chain came from a study of CD8 T cells in ankylosing spondylitis. A note on this clonotype: Its target is not known.

Whole-study results and caveats: Prior work had noted some motif variants in reactive arthritis blood and synovial fluid. From matched ankylosing spondylitis synovial fluid, disease-linked clones were reportedly recovered at significantly enriched levels. A TCR beta motif made of under 10 highly homologous variants seemed typical of ankylosing spondylitis blood.

In germline, CDR1 is MNHNS, CDR2 SASEGT. V lost 2 bases, J lost 2 bases, and 13 bases lay in between. CDR3 size: 15 residues. A quantitative 5'-RACE method, one with molecular barcodes, was used to make TCR beta libraries. TCRdb recomputed calls from the 5' RACE reads with MiXCR, one row per CDR3 protein. In the table there are about 220,000 distinct CDR3 sequences, about a quarter of which are singletons. Sequencing used blood, either unsorted or a sorted T cell fraction (not recorded which). The receptor was derived from a male donor with ankylosing spondylitis or in good health (not recorded which). The rearrangement joins TRBV6-1 to TRBJ2-7; possible D gene TRBD2, 5 bases. The CDR3, as DNA: TGTGCCAGCAGTGAAAGCTTGAGGGATCCCTACGAGCAGTACTTC. Encoded protein: CASSESLRDPYEQYF.